This is a list of T cell receptor beta chains from one sample in a study of cytomegalovirus exposure and HLA in healthy donors. The method was immunoSEQ multiplex PCR; TCRdb's version includes in-frame clones alone and lacks a portion of them. Of more than 150,000 clones listed, 60% to 80% are singletons. Sequencing was done on a sample of PBMCs. The receptor source for this set is a man in his fifties in good health and CMV-seropositive. Each CDR3 is given with its conserved first and last residue. The D gene is left open where the match is weak. Expanded clones get a size class; other rows say once, few or many, or leave the size out.

j_gene,abundance,v_gene,d_gene,CDR3nt,CDR3aa
TRBJ2-3,.,TRBV6-6,.,TGTGCCAGCAGTTACTCGAGGCAGAGCACAGATACGCAGTATTTT,CASSYSRQSTDTQYF
TRBJ1-2,.,TRBV7-9,TRBD1,TGTTCCAGCAGCTTAGGGACAGTCATTAACTATGGCTACACCTTC,CSSSLGTVINYGYTF
TRBJ1-1,.,TRBV7-9,.,TGTGCCAGCAGCGCCGGACAGAGGAACACTGAAGCTTTCTTT,CASSAGQRNTEAFF
TRBJ2-5,.,TRBV2,TRBD2,TGTGCCAGCAGTCCCGGGACTAGCGCGTACCAAGAGACCCAGTACTTC,CASSPGTSAYQETQYF
TRBJ2-1,.,TRBV13,TRBD2,TGTGCCAGCAGCACGACTAGCGGAACGAATGAGCAGTTCTTC,CASSTTSGTNEQFF
TRBJ1-1,.,TRBV28,.,TGTGCCAGCAGTTTATTCGGGGGGAACACTGAAGCTTTCTTT,CASSLFGGNTEAFF
TRBJ1-1,once,TRBV5-8,.,TGTGCCAGCAGCTTCCAGGGGCTCACTGAAGCTTTCTTT,CASSFQGLTEAFF
TRBJ1-1,.,TRBV2,.,TGTGCCAGCAGCTCCTCCATTAACTTGAACACTGAAGCTTTCTTT,CASSSSINLNTEAFF
TRBJ1-1,few,TRBV11-2,.,TGTGCCAGCAGCCAGGGTCTGGGGTACACTGAAGCTTTCTTT,CASSQGLGYTEAFF
TRBJ1-2,.,TRBV6-5,TRBD1,TGTGCCAGCAGTTACTCGTTGGGACAGATCTCTGGCTACACCTTC,CASSYSLGQISGYTF
TRBJ2-3,.,TRBV5-1,TRBD1,TGCGCCAGCAGCTTGGTCAGGGGGCGCACAGATACGCAGTATTTT,CASSLVRGRTDTQYF
TRBJ1-6,.,TRBV25-1,TRBD1,TGTGCCAGCAGGGAGGACAGGTCTGGGACACCCCTCCACTTT,CASREDRSGTPLHF
TRBJ2-5,.,TRBV11-2,.,TGTGCCAGCAGCCTGGGACATTCGTACCAAGAGACCCAGTACTTC,CASSLGHSYQETQYF
TRBJ2-5,.,TRBV5-1,TRBD1,TGCGCCAGCAGCACCACAGGGGGCGAAGAGACCCAGTACTTC,CASSTTGGEETQYF
TRBJ1-2,once,TRBV28,TRBD1,TGTGCCAGCAGCACCGGCGGGACAGGGATAATCGGCTACACCTTC,CASSTGGTGIIGYTF
TRBJ2-4,.,TRBV28,.,TGTGCCAGCAGTCCGAGGGACATTTTTACTTTAAAAAACATTCAGTACTTC,CASSPRDIFTLKNIQYF
TRBJ2-7,once,TRBV2,.,TGTGCCACCAAAGGGAGAGTTAGACGGGATCCCTACGAGCAGTACTTC,CATKGRVRRDPYEQYF
TRBJ1-4,.,TRBV6-1,.,TGTGCCAGCAGGGGGTCCGGGACTTCGGGTGGAAAACTGTTTTTT,CASRGSGTSGGKLFF
TRBJ2-1,few,TRBV4-2,TRBD1,TGTGCCAGCAGCCCGATCACGGGACAGGTGAATGAGCAGTTCTTC,CASSPITGQVNEQFF
TRBJ2-7,.,TRBV6-1,.,TGTGCCGCTCGGGGACAATCCTACGAGCAGTACTTC,CAARGQSYEQYF
TRBJ1-1,.,TRBV27,.,TGTGCCAGCATCCCTATCCCCCCGAACACTGAAGCTTTCTTT,CASIPIPPNTEAFF
TRBJ1-3,.,TRBV10-3,TRBD1,TGTGCCATCAGATCGACAGGGTTCCTCTCTGGAAACACCATATATTTT,CAIRSTGFLSGNTIYF
TRBJ2-1,.,TRBV6-5,TRBD1,TGTGCCAGCAAACGGGACAGGGTCGGCAATGAGCAGTTCTTC,CASKRDRVGNEQFF
TRBJ2-3,.,TRBV6-4,.,TGTGCCAGCAGTGACTCTCTAGGAGGCACAGATACGCAGTATTTT,CASSDSLGGTDTQYF
TRBJ1-2,.,TRBV5-1,.,TGCGCCAGCAGCCAGGACGGGCAGGGTTATGGCTACACCTTC,CASSQDGQGYGYTF
TRBJ2-5,few,TRBV19,.,TGTGCCAGTAGTATAGATCGCCAGGGAAAGGGAGAGACCCAGTACTTC,CASSIDRQGKGETQYF
TRBJ1-3,.,TRBV27,TRBD1,TGTGCCAGCAGTGAAAGGACAGGGTCTGGAAACACCATATATTTT,CASSERTGSGNTIYF
TRBJ2-1,.,TRBV5-6,.,TGTGCCAGCAGCCCCTCCCATCCCCAGGGTTACAATGAGCAGTTCTTC,CASSPSHPQGYNEQFF
TRBJ1-1,.,TRBV11-2,.,TGTGCCAGCAGGTTTGACTACAGGGCGAACACTGAAGCTTTCTTT,CASRFDYRANTEAFF